This T cell receptor beta chain stems from a study of blood T cell repertoires in COVID-19. Across the study: The United States, Italy and Spain supplied acute and convalescent COVID-19 samples. Nucleic acid was either cDNA or gDNA, and it came from T cells, B-cell-depleted T cells, or PBMCs.

In the original processing: How many nucleated cells were present was estimated from reference gene primer amplification. Clones were read by immunoSEQ multiplex PCR, and TCRdb kept only the in-frame ones, dropping some. That table furnishes V, J and clone size, whereas the DNA furnished D and trimming. The profile covers some 240,000 clones, with around 86% appearing a single time and 5.2% taken by the ten largest. This TCR came from a woman between 65 and 79 years old with COVID-19, enrolled during active disease. Material for sequencing was peripheral blood.

CDR3 nucleotide sequence: TGTGCCACTCTTCCGTCAGGGAGGGACTATGGCTACACCTTC. This gives the protein CATLPSGRDYGYTF. V usage is TRBV10-3 and J usage is TRBJ1-2; possibly TRBD1 for D (5 bases). CDR3 length: 14 amino acids. Deletions cut 10 bases from V and 3 bases from J, with 18 bases between. CDR1 ENHRY and CDR2 SYGVKD come from the germline V gene.